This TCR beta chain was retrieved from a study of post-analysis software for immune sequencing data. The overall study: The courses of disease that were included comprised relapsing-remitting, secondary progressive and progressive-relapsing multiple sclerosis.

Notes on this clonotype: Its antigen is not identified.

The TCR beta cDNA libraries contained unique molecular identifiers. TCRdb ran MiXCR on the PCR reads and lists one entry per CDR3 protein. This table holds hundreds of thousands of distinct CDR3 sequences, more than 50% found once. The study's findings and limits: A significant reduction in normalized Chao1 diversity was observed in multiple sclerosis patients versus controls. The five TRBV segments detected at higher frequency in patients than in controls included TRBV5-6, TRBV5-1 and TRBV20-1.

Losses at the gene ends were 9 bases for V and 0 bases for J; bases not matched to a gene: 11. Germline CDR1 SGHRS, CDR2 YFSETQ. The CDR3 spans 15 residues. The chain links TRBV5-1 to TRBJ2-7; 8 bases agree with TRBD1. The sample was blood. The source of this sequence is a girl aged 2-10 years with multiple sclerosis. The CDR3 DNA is TGCGCCACCTCTCAGGACAGGGCATCCTCCTACGAGCAGTACTTC. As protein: CATSQDRASSYEQYF.